A selection of T cell receptor beta chains follows, all from one sample in a study of T cells in localized non-small cell lung cancer. Assay used: immunoSEQ multiplex PCR; TCRdb lists only in-frame clones, some missing. The profile shows about 11,000 clones, more than 85% of them singletons. The sequencing used peripheral blood, collected before any cancer treatment. The source is a male donor aged 60 or over with stage III lung adenocarcinoma. The CDR3 runs from the conserved cysteine through the conserved F or W. D genes are given only for firm matches. Size values are once, few and many counts, or a class for expanded clones, and some rows have none.

j_gene | d_gene | abundance | v_gene | CDR3aa | CDR3nt
TRBJ1-1 | . | . | TRBV5-8 | CASSGWTAMNTEAFF | TGTGCCAGCAGCGGCTGGACAGCTATGAACACTGAAGCTTTCTTT
TRBJ1-2 | . | . | TRBV7-2 | CASSPRRQTPNYGYTF | TGTGCCAGCAGCCCCCGCCGACAGACTCCTAACTATGGCTACACCTTC
TRBJ2-6 | . | . | TRBV19 | CASSLRVTGYSGANVLTF | TGTGCCAGTAGCCTCCGAGTGACAGGTTACTCTGGGGCCAACGTCCTGACTTTC
TRBJ1-2 | . | . | TRBV9 | CASSVVTKGPHGGYTF | TGTGCCAGCAGCGTAGTTACGAAGGGACCGCATGGAGGCTACACCTTC
TRBJ1-2 | . | . | TRBV5-4 | CASTPTMGNYGYTF | TGTGCCAGCACCCCGACGATGGGGAACTATGGCTACACCTTC
TRBJ1-1 | TRBD1 | . | TRBV9 | CASSVSDRARTEAFF | TGTGCCAGCAGCGTTTCGGACAGGGCGAGGACTGAAGCTTTCTTT
TRBJ2-3 | . | . | TRBV5-4 | CASSLVQGDTQYF | TGTGCCAGCAGCTTGGTCCAGGGAGATACGCAGTATTTT
TRBJ1-4 | . | . | TRBV6-5 | CASSYSTGTTNEKLFF | TGTGCCAGCAGTTACTCGACCGGGACAACTAATGAAAAACTGTTTTTT
TRBJ2-2 | . | once | TRBV7-9 | CASSPRVAGELFF | TGTGCCAGCAGCCCTAGGGTGGCCGGGGAGCTGTTTTTT
TRBJ1-5 | . | . | TRBV16 | CASSQSGGSNQPQHF | TGTGCCAGCAGCCAATCGGGCGGTAGCAATCAGCCCCAGCATTTT
TRBJ2-4 | . | . | TRBV19 | CASRLQGPKNIQYF | TGTGCCAGTAGACTACAGGGACCCAAAAACATTCAGTACTTC
TRBJ2-1 | . | . | TRBV29-1 | CSAELAPRGEQFF | TGCAGCGCTGAATTAGCCCCCCGAGGGGAGCAGTTCTTC
TRBJ1-2 | . | once | TRBV12-1 | CASVSGGEDYGYTF | TGTGCCAGCGTGTCCGGGGGGGAAGACTATGGCTACACCTTC
TRBJ1-1 | . | once | TRBV7-9 | CASAGWETNTEAFF | TGTGCCAGCGCGGGATGGGAGACGAACACTGAAGCTTTCTTT
TRBJ2-1 | TRBD1 | . | TRBV6-6 | CASSYSGTVSYNEQFF | TGTGCCAGCAGTTACTCCGGGACAGTTTCCTACAATGAGCAGTTCTTC
TRBJ2-1 | TRBD1 | once | TRBV9 | CASTGTGDNEQFF | TGTGCCAGCACGGGGACAGGGGACAATGAGCAGTTCTTC
TRBJ1-1 | . | . | TRBV18 | CASSPQGGKTEAFF | TGTGCCAGCTCACCACAGGGGGGGAAAACTGAAGCTTTCTTT
TRBJ1-5 | . | few | TRBV27 | CASSLFRGGQPQHF | TGTGCCAGCAGTTTATTCCGGGGGGGGCAGCCCCAGCATTTT
TRBJ2-7 | TRBD1 | . | TRBV27 | CASGSPRGTGVGEQYF | TGTGCCAGCGGGTCCCCGAGGGGGACAGGGGTGGGCGAGCAGTACTTC
TRBJ1-1 | . | . | TRBV6-5 | CASSEVETTEAFF | TGTGCCAGCAGTGAAGTGGAAACTACAGAAGCTTTCTTT
TRBJ2-7 | . | medium-sized | TRBV4-2 | CASSRTPYEQYF | TGTGCCAGCAGCCGGACCCCCTACGAGCAGTACTTC
TRBJ2-6 | . | . | TRBV13 | CASSSRDENEPGANVLTF | TGTGCCAGCAGCTCCCGGGACGAAAATGAACCTGGGGCCAACGTCCTGACTTTC
TRBJ2-1 | . | . | TRBV2 | CASRSDRLGLFF | TGTGCCAGCAGGTCGGACCGTCTGGGGCTGTTCTTC
TRBJ2-5 | TRBD2 | . | TRBV13 | CASSPITSGRETQYF | TGTGCCAGCAGCCCTATAACTAGCGGGAGAGAGACCCAGTACTTC
TRBJ2-1 | . | . | TRBV30 | CAWSTFSSYNEQFF | TGTGCCTGGAGTACCTTTAGCTCCTACAATGAGCAGTTCTTC
TRBJ2-1 | . | few | TRBV4-2 | CASSPLEGGEQFF | TGTGCCAGCAGCCCGCTCGAGGGAGGTGAGCAGTTCTTC
TRBJ1-5 | TRBD1 | . | TRBV7-8 | CASSPGQGYQPQHF | TGTGCCAGCAGCCCGGGACAGGGGTATCAGCCCCAGCATTTT
TRBJ2-1 | TRBD2 | . | TRBV18 | CASSPLAGTSGRANEQFF | TGTGCCAGCTCACCACTTGCCGGGACTAGCGGGAGGGCCAATGAGCAGTTCTTC
TRBJ2-5 | TRBD2 | . | TRBV6-1 | CASSEAPSGSSKTQYF | TGTGCCAGCAGTGAAGCCCCTAGCGGGAGTAGTAAGACCCAGTACTTC
TRBJ1-5 | . | . | TRBV7-2 | CASSLSSNQPQHF | TGTGCCAGCAGCTTGAGCAGCAATCAGCCCCAGCATTTT
TRBJ1-2 | . | . | TRBV30 | CAWSKGSYGYTF | TGTGCCTGGAGCAAGGGTTCCTATGGCTACACCTTC
TRBJ2-5 | . | . | TRBV27 | CASNKDRQETQYF | TGTGCCAGCAACAAGGACAGACAAGAGACCCAGTACTTC
TRBJ1-2 | TRBD1 | . | TRBV6-5 | CASRGDRDYGYTF | TGTGCCAGCAGGGGGGACAGAGACTATGGCTACACCTTC
TRBJ1-4 | . | once | TRBV6-1 | CASSVTGSGLFF | TGTGCCAGCAGTGTAACAGGGTCAGGACTGTTTTTT
TRBJ2-7 | TRBD2 | once | TRBV27 | CASPSGGTNFGSSHYEQYF | TGTGCCAGCCCCTCGGGGGGGACAAACTTTGGTAGCTCCCACTACGAGCAGTACTTC
TRBJ2-1 | . | . | TRBV5-1 | CASSLVGQGATGGEQFF | TGCGCCAGCAGCTTGGTGGGTCAAGGGGCAACTGGGGGTGAGCAGTTCTTC
TRBJ1-4 | . | once | TRBV6-1 | CASSEGGRGGEKLFF | TGTGCCAGCAGTGAAGGGGGCAGGGGAGGAGAAAAACTGTTTTTT
TRBJ1-1 | TRBD1 | . | TRBV18 | CASSPDRGQYTEAFF | TGTGCCAGCTCACCGGACAGGGGGCAGTACACTGAAGCTTTCTTT
TRBJ2-3 | . | . | TRBV14 | CASSPRQITDTQYF | TGTGCCAGCAGCCCGAGACAGATTACAGATACGCAGTATTTT
TRBJ2-7 | . | . | TRBV7-2 | CASSLGANPIPYEQYF | TGTGCCAGCAGCTTAGGAGCTAACCCAATTCCCTACGAGCAGTACTTC
TRBJ2-1 | TRBD2 | . | TRBV5-1 | CASSLRAQRTSGRARDEQFF | TGCGCCAGCAGCTTGCGAGCGCAAAGGACTAGCGGGAGGGCCCGAGATGAGCAGTTCTTC
TRBJ2-1 | . | . | TRBV14 | CASSQVVGRDEQFF | TGTGCCAGCAGCCAAGTAGTCGGGCGCGATGAGCAGTTCTTC
TRBJ1-2 | . | . | TRBV20-1 | CSVSSWDGYTF | TGCAGTGTTTCCTCTTGGGATGGCTACACCTTC
TRBJ2-6 | . | . | TRBV30 | CAWRNSGANVLTF | TGTGCCTGGAGGAACTCTGGGGCCAACGTCCTGACTTTC
TRBJ1-2 | . | . | TRBV6-6 | CASRGQGSDGYTF | TGTGCCAGCAGAGGGCAGGGGTCGGATGGCTACACCTTC
TRBJ1-4 | . | . | TRBV6-6 | CASTRGSEKLFF | TGTGCCAGCACCAGGGGTAGCGAAAAACTGTTTTTT
TRBJ2-1 | . | . | TRBV18 | CASSQDSSYNEQFF | TGTGCCAGCTCACAGGACAGCTCCTACAATGAGCAGTTCTTC